Below, one TCR beta chain is given with its context. Its antigen is still unknown. This record comes from a study of cytomegalovirus exposure and HLA in healthy donors. Trimming cost V 11 bases and J 4 bases, with 24 bases left between them. CDR1 is SEHNR, CDR2 FQNEAQ, per germline (reference sequence). The CDR3 has 16 residues. Study results and limitations: Researchers catalogued over 150 TCR beta chains as cytomegalovirus-associated. The classifier was said to identify cytomegalovirus status with high specificity and sensitivity. Among the CMV-associated chains, a few were confirmed in vitro as specific for CMV antigens. Subsequent analysis showed first-cohort TCR clusters tending to co-occur in around 130 validation repertoires.

Produced via immunoSEQ multiplex PCR; TCRdb's table is partial and in-frame only. Seen here are roughly 350,000 clones, 86% observed once, and the top ten hold roughly 0.8%. The specimen sequenced was PBMCs. J is TRBJ2-1 and V is TRBV7-9; tentatively, D is TRBD1 (7 bases). The TCR comes from a young woman in good health and CMV-seronegative. As DNA, the CDR3 is TGTGCCGACGAGTTGGAGGGGGCAATTGAGTACAATGAGCAGTTCTTC. It codes for CADELEGAIEYNEQFF. The variable domain in full, completed from reference TRBV7-9 and TRBJ2-1, reads DTGVSQNPRHKITKRGQNVTFRCDPISEHNRLYWYRQTLGQGPEFLTYFQNEAQLEKSRLLSDRFSAERPKGSFSTLEIQRTEQGDSAMYLCADELEGAIEYNEQFFGPGTRLTVL.